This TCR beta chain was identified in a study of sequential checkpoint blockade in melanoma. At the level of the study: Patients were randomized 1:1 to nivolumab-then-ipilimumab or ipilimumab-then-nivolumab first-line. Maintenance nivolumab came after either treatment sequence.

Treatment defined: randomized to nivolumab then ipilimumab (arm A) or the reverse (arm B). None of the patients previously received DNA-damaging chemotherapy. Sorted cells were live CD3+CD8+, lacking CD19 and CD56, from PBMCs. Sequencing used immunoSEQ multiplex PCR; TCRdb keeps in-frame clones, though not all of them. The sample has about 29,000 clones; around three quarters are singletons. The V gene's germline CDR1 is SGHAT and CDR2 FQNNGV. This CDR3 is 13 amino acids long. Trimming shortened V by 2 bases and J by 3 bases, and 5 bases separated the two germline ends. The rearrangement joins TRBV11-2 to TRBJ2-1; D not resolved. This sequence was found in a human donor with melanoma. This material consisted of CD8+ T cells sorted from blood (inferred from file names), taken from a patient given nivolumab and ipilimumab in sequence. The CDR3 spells CASSLSHYNEQFF. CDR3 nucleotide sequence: TGTGCCAGCAGCTTAAGCCACTACAATGAGCAGTTCTTC.